A single sample gave rise to the 30 T cell receptor beta chains below, sequenced in a study of shared clonotypes between healthy human individuals. TCRdb's table, derived via immunoSEQ multiplex PCR, lists solely in-frame clones and lacks some. The table lists about 600,000 clones, about 96% of them singletons. Sequencing was carried out using naive CD4+ T cells sorted from blood. Indicated subset: CD45RA+ positively selected. The receptors originated from a woman aged 25 to 45 in good health.

V and J are TRBV5-1 and TRBJ2-3; 7 bases map to TRBD2. V lost 4 bases and J lost 2; bases outside the gene matches: 4. The CDR3 has 14 amino acids. Germline values: CDR1 SGHRS, CDR2 YFSETQ. DNA for the CDR3: TGCGCCAGCAGCGGGAGGGCCTTCACAGATACGCAGTATTTT. Protein: CASSGRAFTDTQYF.

The chain joins TRBV11-2 to TRBJ1-1; TRBD1 aligns across 7 bases. Germline-derived CDR1 and CDR2 are SGHAT and FQNNGV. This CDR3 has 12 amino acids. V trimming: 6 bases; J trimming: 8 bases; junction bases outside the gene matches: 6. The CDR3 loop reads CASSSQGLEAFF. The DNA of the CDR3 is TGTGCCAGCAGTTCACAGGGGTTAGAAGCTTTCTTT.

The rearrangement uses TRBV4-1 and TRBJ2-7; 8 bases map to TRBD2. Germline loops: CDR1 MGHRA, CDR2 YSYEKL. The CDR3 loop spans 16 amino acids. V shed 3 bases and J 4 bases; nucleotides not matched to a gene: 11. In nucleotides, the CDR3 is TGCGCCAGCAGCCATTCTCGGTCACGGGAGGGTTACGAGCAGTACTTC. Translating gives CASSHSRSREGYEQYF.

V and J are TRBV5-1 and TRBJ1-2; D gene ambiguous. CDR3 length equals 13 residues. V was clipped by 4 bases and J by 7 bases, with 14 bases between them. Germline V gives CDR1 SGHRS, CDR2 YFSETQ. The CDR3 bases are TGCGCCAGCAGCCTCGGGCCTACGGGTGGCTACACCTTC. The encoded protein is CASSLGPTGGYTF.

The V gene is TRBV21-1, the J gene TRBJ2-3; TRBD2 is the table's D call, not checked against the DNA. TRBV21-1 is designated a pseudogene. CDR3 size: 17 residues. The CDR3 here is CASSNGPSGSITDTQYF. The CDR3 nucleotides are TGTGCCAGCAGCAATGGGCCTAGCGGGAGTATTACAGATACGCAGTATTTT.

This chain joins TRBV6-1 and TRBJ2-5; 7 nucleotides align to TRBD1. The CDR3 is 14 residues long. Germline-derived CDR1 and CDR2 are MNHNS and SASEGT. Germline trimming cut 2 bases from V and 5 bases from J; bases unmatched to any gene: 5. In nucleotides, the CDR3 is TGTGCCAGCAGTGAACTAGACAGGGTTGAGACCCAGTACTTC. Its protein product is CASSELDRVETQYF.

This chain links TRBV6-1 with TRBJ2-3, with unresolved D. Germline CDR1 is MNHNS and CDR2 is SASEGT. The V end was cut by 4 bases, the J end by 5 bases, with 4 bases between. The CDR3 is made up of 11 amino acids. The CDR3 coding sequence is TGTGCCAGCAGTGGGAGAGATACGCAGTATTTT. Amino acid sequence: CASSGRDTQYF.

V is TRBV10-3 and J is TRBJ1-5; TRBD1 is a possible D gene (6 bases). The CDR3 extends over 14 amino acids. The V end was cut by 3 bases, the J end by 4 bases, with 10 bases between. Germline V CDR1 and CDR2: ENHRY, SYGVKD. The CDR3: CAISDGQTNQPQHF. The CDR3 DNA sequence: TGTGCCATCAGTGACGGACAGACGAATCAGCCCCAGCATTTT.

The chain is built from TRBV5-4 and TRBJ1-1; D is uncertain. The CDR3 runs to 14 residues. Germline V lookup: CDR1 SGHNT, CDR2 YYREEE (reference sequence). Trimming took 3 bases from V and 1 from J, leaving 10 bases between them. CDR3 loop: CASSSGRWNTEAFF. The CDR3, as DNA: TGTGCCAGCAGCTCTGGGCGGTGGAACACTGAAGCTTTCTTT.

The chain employs TRBV19 and TRBJ2-5; D could derive from TRBD1 or TRBD2 (5 bases each). V dropped 6 bases and J dropped 2 bases, with 16 bases sitting between them. The CDR3 spans 15 residues. Per the germline V gene, CDR1 is LNHDA and CDR2 is SQIVND (reference sequence). The CDR3 DNA is TGTGCCAGTAGCCCTCTAGCAGGGATACAAGAGACCCAGTACTTC. Translation gives CASSPLAGIQETQYF.

This clone came up once. The chain is built from TRBV7-2 and TRBJ2-1; no clear D gene. Trimming took 3 bases from V and 2 from J, leaving 14 bases between them. The CDR3 runs 16 residues. Per the germline V gene, CDR1 is SGHTA and CDR2 is FQGNSA. This CDR3 reads CASSFRSGITYNEQFF. The CDR3 DNA reads TGTGCCAGCAGCTTCCGTTCGGGCATAACCTACAATGAGCAGTTCTTC.

The table lists this clone with a few counts. This chain links TRBV5-4 with TRBJ2-1; D perhaps matches TRBD2 (6 bases). The V gene lost 4 bases and the J gene lost 4 bases, with 15 bases spanning the gap. The CDR3 is 15 amino acids. Germline CDR1 and CDR2: SGHNT and YYREEE (reference sequence). The CDR3 here is CASSRAGTSYNEQFF. The DNA for the CDR3 is TGTGCCAGCAGCAGAGCCGGGACTTCTTACAATGAGCAGTTCTTC.

The chain employs TRBV27 and TRBJ2-2, with 7 bases that match TRBD2. CDR1 MNHEY and CDR2 SMNVEV come from the germline V gene (reference sequence). This CDR3 comprises 15 residues. V was clipped by 6 bases and J by 5 bases; unmatched bases: 9. The CDR3 sequence: CASSPLAGETGELFF. The CDR3 bases are TGTGCCAGCAGCCCTCTGGCGGGAGAAACCGGGGAGCTGTTTTTT.

The chain recombines TRBV4-1 with TRBJ2-7, with 12 nucleotides matching TRBD2. This CDR3 is 16 amino acids long. Germline values: CDR1 MGHRA, CDR2 YSYEKL. V lost 1 base and J lost 2; bases outside the gene matches: 3. The CDR3 DNA is TGCGCCAGCAGCCAAGGACTAGCGGGAGTGACCTACGAGCAGTACTTC. Protein: CASSQGLAGVTYEQYF.

This chain links TRBV18 with TRBJ2-7; no definite D call. Trimming left V 3 bases short and J 0 bases short, with 15 bases between. The CDR3 spans 16 residues. Germline V gene lookup returns CDR1 KGHSH and CDR2 LQKENI. CDR3 loop: CASSPGHRTSSYEQYF. In nucleotides, the CDR3 is TGTGCCAGCTCACCCGGGCACCGAACCAGCTCCTACGAGCAGTACTTC.

The chain has TRBV10-1 and TRBJ1-1, with D possibly being TRBD1 (5 bases). Deletions cut 6 bases from V and 4 bases from J, with 21 bases between. The CDR3 is made up of 16 amino acids. Germline values: CDR1 WNHNN, CDR2 SYGVQD (reference sequence). The CDR3 sequence is CASSRTGFGGGTEAFF. The CDR3 DNA reads TGCGCCAGCAGCAGGACGGGATTCGGGGGAGGCACTGAAGCTTTCTTT.

The V gene is TRBV6-6, the J gene TRBJ2-7; TRBD2 aligns across 10 bases. The CDR3 covers 16 residues. V trimming: 0 bases; J trimming: 4 bases; junction bases outside the gene matches: 6. The germline V gene encodes CDR1 MNHNY and CDR2 SVGAGI (reference sequence). The CDR3 DNA is TGTGCCAGCAGTTACTCTCCCAGCGGGAGGGCGTACGAGCAGTACTTC. Translation: CASSYSPSGRAYEQYF.

The rearrangement joins TRBV28 to TRBJ2-5; 7 nucleotides agree with TRBD1. Unmatched junction bases numbered 8, after V lost 7 bases and J lost 0 bases. Germline V gives CDR1 MDHEN, CDR2 SYDVKM. The CDR3 has 15 residues. This CDR3 reads CASKERGLYQETQYF. The DNA of the CDR3 is TGTGCCAGCAAAGAAAGGGGGCTATACCAAGAGACCCAGTACTTC.

This clone was observed a single time. The chain couples TRBV28 to TRBJ2-7; the D gene is possibly TRBD2 (5 bases). Trimming took off 2 bases at V and 2 bases at J, with 19 bases between the two ends. Germline V gene sequence: CDR1 MDHEN, CDR2 SYDVKM. The CDR3 totals 17 residues. The DNA of the CDR3 is TGTGCCAGCAGTTTAGACCTAGGGCCGGCGGGTACCTACGAGCAGTACTTC. It yields the protein CASSLDLGPAGTYEQYF.

The V gene is TRBV11-2, the J gene TRBJ2-5; D is perhaps TRBD1 or TRBD2 (5 bases each). The DNA matches TRBJ2-7 better at its end, which makes the J call doubtful. CDR1 and CDR2 (germline): SGHAT, FQNNGV. The CDR3 has 12 amino acids. The CDR3 region has the DNA TGTGCCAGCAGCCCCCCGGGGCACGAGCAGTACTTC. Its translation is CASSPPGHEQYF.

The genes are TRBV2 and TRBJ1-4, with D possibly TRBD1 on 5 matching bases. Germline V CDR1 and CDR2: SNHLY, FYNNEI. V shed 4 bases and J shed 11 bases, with 20 bases lying between them. The CDR3 extends over 15 amino acids. As DNA, the CDR3 is TGTGCCAGCAGTGGGGGCGACACGATGATGCGGAAACTGTTTTTT. This translates into CASSGGDTMMRKLFF.

This clone was seen just once. The chain recombines TRBV25-1 with TRBJ1-1, with a weak D call TRBD1 (5 bases). The V end lost 3 bases, the J end lost 1 base, and 9 bases lay between the germline ends. Per germline, CDR1 MGHDK and CDR2 SYGVNS. The CDR3 runs 14 residues. CDR3 loop: CASSDYDRNTEAFF. The CDR3 DNA reads TGTGCCAGCAGTGATTATGACAGGAACACTGAAGCTTTCTTT.

This clone appeared once. This chain links TRBV28 with TRBJ1-1; 7 bases are shared with TRBD1. Germline V gene data show CDR1 as MDHEN and CDR2 as SYDVKM. The CDR3 is made up of 14 amino acids. The trim removed 3 bases at V and 5 bases at J, leaving 6 bases unmatched. CDR3 sequence (DNA): TGTGCCAGCAGTTTTTTACAGGGGCTGACTGAAGCTTTCTTT. Amino acids: CASSFLQGLTEAFF. Looking up the rest from reference TRBV28 and TRBJ1-1 gives the full variable domain: DVKVTQSSRYLVKRTGEKVFLECVQDMDHENMFWYRQDPGLGLRLIYFSYDVKMKEKGDIPEGYSVSREKKERFSLILESASTNQTSMYLCASSFLQGLTEAFFGQGTRLTVV.

The rearrangement joins TRBV6-5 to TRBJ1-1; no clear D. V was trimmed by 0 bases and J by 0 bases, leaving 8 bases between them. The CDR3 spans 15 residues. In germline, CDR1 is MNHEY, CDR2 SVGAGI. The CDR3 loop reads CASSYSARMNTEAFF. DNA of the CDR3: TGTGCCAGCAGTTACTCGGCACGGATGAACACTGAAGCTTTCTTT.

This chain joins TRBV6-5 and TRBJ2-7; 9 bases align to TRBD2. V was clipped by 5 bases and J by 4 bases; unmatched bases: 3. The germline V gene has CDR1 MNHEY and CDR2 SVGAGI. This CDR3 is 13 amino acids long. The CDR3 sequence is CASSPSGIYEQYF. The CDR3 bases are TGTGCCAGCAGTCCTAGCGGGATATACGAGCAGTACTTC.

The chain links TRBV5-4 to TRBJ2-1; D possibly corresponds to TRBD2 (5 bases). Germline V gives CDR1 SGHNT, CDR2 YYREEE (reference sequence). The V end was cut by 4 bases, the J end by 6 bases, with 14 bases between. The CDR3 runs to 14 residues. CDR3: CASSPDGAGNEQFF. Here the CDR3 DNA reads TGTGCCAGCAGCCCCGACGGTGCGGGCAATGAGCAGTTCTTC.

The gene calls are TRBV2 and TRBJ2-5, with D maybe TRBD2 (6 bases). Gene TRBJ2-7 matches the end of the DNA better, so the J call may be wrong. Germline V lookup: CDR1 SNHLY, CDR2 FYNNEI. The CDR3 has 13 residues. CDR3: CASNRERSYEQYF. The CDR3 nucleotides are TGTGCCAGCAATCGGGAGAGGTCCTACGAGCAGTACTTC.

The chain uses TRBV27 and TRBJ1-4, with 9 bases that match TRBD1. The germline CDR1 and CDR2 sequences are MNHEY and SMNVEV (reference sequence). This CDR3 has 15 residues. Unmatched junction bases numbered 7, after V lost 3 bases and J lost 8 bases. The CDR3 here is CASSFTTGGPEKLFF. The CDR3 DNA reads TGTGCCAGCAGTTTCACAACAGGGGGCCCGGAAAAACTGTTTTTT.

The chain is built from TRBV28 and TRBJ1-1; D ambiguous. Trimming pared 6 bases from V and 4 bases from J, leaving 15 bases between. This CDR3 is 14 amino acids long. Germline V CDR1 and CDR2: MDHEN, SYDVKM. The CDR3 DNA follows: TGTGCCAGCAGCCGGATCTTGGGGTTCACTGAAGCTTTCTTT. It yields the protein CASSRILGFTEAFF.

The chain couples TRBV6-1 to TRBJ1-2; the match to TRBD1 covers 9 bases. The CDR3 extends over 13 amino acids. CDR1 and CDR2 (germline): MNHNS, SASEGT. After removal of 2 bases from V and 7 bases from J, the junction contained 2 bases not matched to a gene. CDR3 in amino acids: CASSETGGRGYTF. In nucleotides, the CDR3 is TGTGCCAGCAGTGAAACAGGGGGCCGTGGCTACACCTTC.